These 9 T cell receptor beta chains share one sample of origin, sequenced in a study of blood T cell repertoires in COVID-19. Profiled with immunoSEQ multiplex PCR; TCRdb holds only in-frame clones, not every one. This table has about 41,000 clones, 87% appearing once. The sequenced sample consisted of peripheral blood. These receptors were obtained from a man in his 60s with acute or convalescent COVID-19.

The chain joins TRBV9 to TRBJ2-7, with D unresolved. This CDR3 has 13 residues. Trimming removed 4 bases from V and 2 bases from J, with 10 bases in between. Germline V gives CDR1 SGDLS, CDR2 YYNGEE. The CDR3 nucleotides read TGTGCCAGCAGCTCGACTCCGGCCTACGAGCAGTACTTC. This codes for CASSSTPAYEQYF.

This clone has just one count. This rearrangement joins TRBV7-2 to TRBJ2-2; 13 bases are shared with TRBD2. Germline-derived CDR1 and CDR2 are SGHTA and FQGNSA. After removal of 4 bases from V and 7 bases from J, the junction contained 3 bases not matched to a gene. This CDR3 spans 15 amino acids. CDR3 DNA: TGTGCCAGCAGCTGGACTAGCGGGGGCCACGGGGAGCTGTTTTTT. Translation gives CASSWTSGGHGELFF.

CDR3 region: CASSGGQTLSYNEQFF. In DNA form, the CDR3 reads TGCGCCAGCAGCGGGGGACAGACCCTCTCCTACAATGAGCAGTTCTTC. The chain links TRBV10-1 to TRBJ2-1, with D perhaps TRBD1 (7 bases). CDR1 is WNHNN and CDR2 is SYGVQD in the germline V gene (reference sequence). The CDR3 has 16 amino acids. Trimming cost V 6 bases and J 0 bases, with 15 bases left between them.

This clone was counted a few times. V gene TRBV4-1 combines with J gene TRBJ1-2; 8 bases match TRBD1. V lost 0 bases and J lost 4; bases outside the gene matches: 13. CDR3 length equals 18 residues. Germline values: CDR1 MGHRA, CDR2 YSYEKL. CDR3 amino acids: CASSQDDRGRGSGYGYTF. CDR3 nucleotides: TGCGCCAGCAGCCAAGATGACAGGGGTAGGGGTAGTGGCTATGGCTACACCTTC.

This chain links TRBV11-3 with TRBJ1-3, with 9 bases lining up with TRBD1. V gave up 5 bases and J gave up 0 bases; unmatched junction bases: 5. The CDR3 loop spans 16 amino acids. CDR1 and CDR2 (germline): SGHNT, YENEEA. DNA for the CDR3: TGTGCCAGCAGCCTTGGACAGGGGAACTCTGGAAACACCATATATTTT. Translated, it gives CASSLGQGNSGNTIYF.

The rearrangement uses TRBV28 and TRBJ1-6; 10 nucleotides line up with TRBD1. This CDR3 region has 14 residues. CDR1 and CDR2 (germline): MDHEN, SYDVKM. The junction had 4 bases not matched to a gene; V was cut back by 6 bases and J by 8 bases. The CDR3 nucleotides are TGTGCCAGCAGATCCGGGACAGGGGATTCACCCCTCCACTTT. This sequence encodes CASRSGTGDSPLHF.

The chain carries TRBV12-5 and TRBJ1-6, with 7 bases fitting TRBD1. The CDR3 length is 17 residues. CDR1 LGHNT and CDR2 FRNRAP come from the germline V gene. V lost 2 bases to trimming and J lost 8 bases; unmatched junction nucleotides: 12. DNA for the CDR3: TGTGCTAGTGGTTTGCCTACTCTGACAGGGAAGGATTCACCCCTCCACTTT. Translated, it gives CASGLPTLTGKDSPLHF.

The genes are TRBV7-6 and TRBJ2-7; 12 positions agree with TRBD1. The CDR3 totals 15 residues. V lost 5 bases, J lost 4 bases, and 6 bases stayed unmatched. CDR1 is SGHVS and CDR2 is FNYEAQ in the germline V gene. Written as DNA, the CDR3 is TGTGCCAGCAGCCCGGGACAGGGGGCCGGTTACGAGCAGTACTTC. This translates into CASSPGQGAGYEQYF. The full variable domain, its missing parts supplied by reference TRBV7-6 and TRBJ2-7, is GAGVSQSPRYKVTKRGQDVALRCDPISGHVSLYWYRQALGQGPEFLTYFNYEAQQDKSGLPNDRFSAERPEGSISTLTIQRTEQRDSAMYRCASSPGQGAGYEQYFGPGTRLTVT.

The rearrangement links TRBV18 to TRBJ1-3; 8 nucleotides match TRBD1. CDR3 length: 18 amino acids. Per the germline V gene, CDR1 is KGHSH and CDR2 is LQKENI. V gave up 0 bases and J gave up 2 bases; unmatched junction bases: 9. This CDR3 reads CASSPPDREGEAGNTIYF. The CDR3 DNA sequence: TGTGCCAGCTCACCACCGGACAGGGAGGGGGAGGCTGGAAACACCATATATTTT.